This TCR beta chain was retrieved from a study of blood T cells in healthy people across ages (dated by TCRdb to between 2014 and 2017). Broadly, across the study: In model experiments, template switching captured roughly one uniquely barcoded TCR beta cDNA molecule for every two T cells. To track age-related changes in TCR beta repertoire diversity, the study relied on deep sequencing normalized with unique cDNA molecular identifiers. Donors were grouped into four age groups: young (average 16 years), middle-aged (39), aged (around 60) and long-lived (around 80). To avoid experimental bias, donors of different ages were randomly spread across the sequencing lanes. Using the same blood draw, the study looked at two additional independent replicas of 1 million unique cDNA reads for two donors, one aged 18 to 30 and the other aged 80 or older.

Preparation of the library involved 5' RACE. Instrument used: Illumina HiSeq 2500. The second PCR ran for roughly 7 to 12 cycles and used a J-beta primer mix along with a sample-barcoded 5' primer. A template-switch 5' adaptor carrying 12 random nucleotides introduced a unique molecular identifier onto each TCR beta cDNA molecule. Each sample yielded at least 2.5 million CDR3-containing paired-end reads. First-strand cDNA was synthesized from all RNA with the Mint cDNA synthesis kit, primed by a TRBC-specific oligonucleotide. Following uracil-DNA glycosylase treatment, a first 18-cycle PCR with universal primers M1SS and BC2_uni_R was performed on all cDNA. In the original analysis: For normalization, 1 million high-quality reads, each with a distinct molecular identifier, were randomly selected from each sample. Reads sharing molecular identifiers were discarded rather than binned into consensus sequences. MiTCR, set to a Q25 quality threshold and the strictest error-elimination algorithm, was used for CDR3 identification, clonotype clustering and error correction. A nonparametric unseen species model with Euler transformation was used to estimate a lower bound on total TCR beta diversity. TCRdb applied fastp at Q25 and MiXCR to the public reads, then kept only in-frame beta chains. When rows share a CDR3 protein, they turn into one entry using the most common DNA and genes. Clone size and V and J calls follow TCRdb, not the original study. This sample lists some 800,000 distinct CDR3 sequences; under 45% were detected once. The ten largest clonotypes hold about 21% of the sample.

The CDR3 runs 14 residues from the cysteine to the phenylalanine. The CDR3 DNA has 42 bases and is translated from base 1. In the germline V gene, CDR1 corresponds to LGHNA and CDR2 to YSLEER. General findings and caveats noted by the study authors: The CMV infection status of donors was not known, potentially confounding age-related changes in expanded clonotypes. The long-lived group showed more naive CD4+ T cells, fewer expanded clones and increased TCR diversity than the aged group, suggesting age selection. Estimates of total diversity based on one million sequenced T cells were considered lower bounds and underestimates. Observed TCR beta diversity correlated strongly with the percentage of naive T cells measured by flow cytometry. Observed TCR beta diversity per million T cells fell roughly linearly with age, and a significant reduction was already apparent by age around 40. Bulk unsorted PBMC profiling prevented conclusive comparison of naive and antigen-experienced compartments.

Systemically healthy Caucasian individuals from Russia, roughly 40 in total and aged roughly 6 to 95 years, were included as donors. Each donor gave around 9 milliliters of peripheral blood, collected into EDTA-treated Vacutainer tubes. PBMCs were isolated by Ficoll-Paque density-gradient centrifugation, with at least 7 million obtained per sample. Trizol reagent was used to extract total RNA from PBMCs, with at least 6 micrograms per sample. The percentages of naive CD45RAhigh/CD27high T cells were determined by flow cytometry on a PBMC aliquot from every donor. On this clonotype: Its antigen is unknown. One junction end does not reproduce the germline sequence, and a read error may be involved.

The chain was built from TRBV4-3 and TRBJ1-1, with no D gene named confidently. The sequenced sample was blood. This receptor was obtained from a man between 60 and 75 years old in good health. The nucleotides read TGCGCCAGCGGCCAAGAACTGGTGAACACTGAAGCTTTCTTT. This is translated as CASGQELVNTEAFF.